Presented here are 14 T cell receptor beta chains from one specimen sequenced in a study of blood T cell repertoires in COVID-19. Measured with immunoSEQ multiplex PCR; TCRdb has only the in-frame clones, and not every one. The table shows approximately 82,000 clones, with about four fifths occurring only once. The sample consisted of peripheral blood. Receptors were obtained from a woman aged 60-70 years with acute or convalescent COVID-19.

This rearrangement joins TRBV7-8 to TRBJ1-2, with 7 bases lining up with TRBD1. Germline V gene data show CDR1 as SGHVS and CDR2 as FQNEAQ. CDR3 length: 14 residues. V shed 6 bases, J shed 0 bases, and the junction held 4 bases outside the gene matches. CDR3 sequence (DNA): TGTGCCAGCAGTTGGGACAGAACTAACTATGGCTACACCTTC. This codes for CASSWDRTNYGYTF.

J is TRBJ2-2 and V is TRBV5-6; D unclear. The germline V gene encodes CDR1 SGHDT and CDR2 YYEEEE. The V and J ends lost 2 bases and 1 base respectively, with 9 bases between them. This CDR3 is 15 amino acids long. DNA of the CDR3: TGTGCCAGCAGCTTCCTCGCAGGGAACACCGGGGAGCTGTTTTTT. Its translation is CASSFLAGNTGELFF.

Here the CDR3 reads CASSPGGGLRGYTF. The CDR3 nucleotides are TGCGCCAGCAGCCCCGGGGGGGGGCTGCGTGGCTACACCTTC. The rearrangement uses TRBV5-1 and TRBJ1-2; D possibly corresponds to TRBD1 (6 bases). The germline V and J ends were trimmed by 4 bases and 7 bases, with 17 bases remaining between them. The CDR3 runs to 14 residues. Germline V gene lookup returns CDR1 SGHRS and CDR2 YFSETQ.

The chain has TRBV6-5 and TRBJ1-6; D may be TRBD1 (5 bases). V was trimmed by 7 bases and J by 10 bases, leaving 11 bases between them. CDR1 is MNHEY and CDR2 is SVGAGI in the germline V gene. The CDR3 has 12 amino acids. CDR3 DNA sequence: TGTGCCAGCAATGGGGGGGACTCACCCCTCCACTTT. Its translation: CASNGGDSPLHF.

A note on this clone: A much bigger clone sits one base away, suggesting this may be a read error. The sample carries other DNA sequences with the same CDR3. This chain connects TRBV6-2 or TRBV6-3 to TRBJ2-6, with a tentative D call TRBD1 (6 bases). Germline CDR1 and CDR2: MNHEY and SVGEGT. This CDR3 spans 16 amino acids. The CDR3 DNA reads TGTGCCAGCAGTTACCCAGGGGTGCAAGGGGCCAACGTCCTGACTTTT. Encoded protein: CASSYPGVQGANVLTF.

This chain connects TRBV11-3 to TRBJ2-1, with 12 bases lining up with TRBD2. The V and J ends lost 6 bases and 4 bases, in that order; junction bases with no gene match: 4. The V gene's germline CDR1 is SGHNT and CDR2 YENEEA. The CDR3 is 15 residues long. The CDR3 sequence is CASRGTSGSYNEQFF. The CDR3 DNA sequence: TGTGCCAGCAGGGGGACTAGCGGGTCGTACAATGAGCAGTTCTTC.

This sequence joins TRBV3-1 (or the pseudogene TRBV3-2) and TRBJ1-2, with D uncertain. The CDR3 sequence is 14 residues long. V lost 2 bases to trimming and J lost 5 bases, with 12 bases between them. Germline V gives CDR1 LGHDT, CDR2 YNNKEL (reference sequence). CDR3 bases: TGTGCCAGCAGCCAAACGGTCGGGGTGTATGGCTACACCTTC. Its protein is CASSQTVGVYGYTF.

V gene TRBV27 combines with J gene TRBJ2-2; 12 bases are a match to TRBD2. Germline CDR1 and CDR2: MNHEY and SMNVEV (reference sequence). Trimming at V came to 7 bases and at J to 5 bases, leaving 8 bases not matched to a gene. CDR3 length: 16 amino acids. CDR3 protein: CASTHTSGRTTGELFF. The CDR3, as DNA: TGTGCCAGCACCCATACTAGCGGGAGGACGACCGGGGAGCTGTTTTTT.

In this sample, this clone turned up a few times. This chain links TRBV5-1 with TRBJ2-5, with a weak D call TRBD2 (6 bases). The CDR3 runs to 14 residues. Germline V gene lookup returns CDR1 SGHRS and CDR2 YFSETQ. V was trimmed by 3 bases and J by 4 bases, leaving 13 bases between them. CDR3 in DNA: TGCGCCAGCAGCTCGGGGACTCCAGGAGAGACCCAGTACTTC. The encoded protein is CASSSGTPGETQYF.

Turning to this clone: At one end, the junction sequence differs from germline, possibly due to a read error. The CDR3 spells CASSDSERGKYEQYF. CDR3 DNA sequence: TGTGCCAGCAGTGACTCGGAACGGGGGAAGTACGAGCAGTACTTC. The V and J genes are TRBV6-5 and TRBJ2-7; possibly TRBD2 for D (6 bases). Germline CDR1 MNHEY, CDR2 SVGAGI. This CDR3 is built from 15 residues.

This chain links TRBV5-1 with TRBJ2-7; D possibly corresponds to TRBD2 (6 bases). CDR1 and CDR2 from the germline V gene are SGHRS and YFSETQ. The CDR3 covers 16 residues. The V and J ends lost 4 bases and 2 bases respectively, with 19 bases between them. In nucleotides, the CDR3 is TGCGCCAGCAGCAAGGGAGGACAATTTCCCCCCTACGAGCAGTACTTC. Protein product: CASSKGGQFPPYEQYF.

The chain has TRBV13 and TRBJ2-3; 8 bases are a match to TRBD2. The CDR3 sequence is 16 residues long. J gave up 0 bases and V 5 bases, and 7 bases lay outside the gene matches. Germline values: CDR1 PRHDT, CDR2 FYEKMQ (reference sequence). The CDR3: CASSVLAGRSTDTQYF. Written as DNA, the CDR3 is TGTGCCAGCAGCGTCCTAGCGGGTCGAAGCACAGATACGCAGTATTTT.

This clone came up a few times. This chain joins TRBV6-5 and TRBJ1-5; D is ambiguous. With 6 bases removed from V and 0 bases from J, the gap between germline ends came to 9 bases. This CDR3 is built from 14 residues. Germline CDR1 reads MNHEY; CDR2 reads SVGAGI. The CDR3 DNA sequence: TGTGCCAGCAGCACAGTTAATAGCAATCAGCCCCAGCATTTT. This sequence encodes CASSTVNSNQPQHF.

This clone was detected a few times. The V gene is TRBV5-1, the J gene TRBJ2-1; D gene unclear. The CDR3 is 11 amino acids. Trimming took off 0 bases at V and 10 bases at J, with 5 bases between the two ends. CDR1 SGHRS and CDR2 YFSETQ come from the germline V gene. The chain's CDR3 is CASSLGQEQFF. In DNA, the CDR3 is TGCGCCAGCAGCTTGGGACAAGAGCAGTTCTTC.